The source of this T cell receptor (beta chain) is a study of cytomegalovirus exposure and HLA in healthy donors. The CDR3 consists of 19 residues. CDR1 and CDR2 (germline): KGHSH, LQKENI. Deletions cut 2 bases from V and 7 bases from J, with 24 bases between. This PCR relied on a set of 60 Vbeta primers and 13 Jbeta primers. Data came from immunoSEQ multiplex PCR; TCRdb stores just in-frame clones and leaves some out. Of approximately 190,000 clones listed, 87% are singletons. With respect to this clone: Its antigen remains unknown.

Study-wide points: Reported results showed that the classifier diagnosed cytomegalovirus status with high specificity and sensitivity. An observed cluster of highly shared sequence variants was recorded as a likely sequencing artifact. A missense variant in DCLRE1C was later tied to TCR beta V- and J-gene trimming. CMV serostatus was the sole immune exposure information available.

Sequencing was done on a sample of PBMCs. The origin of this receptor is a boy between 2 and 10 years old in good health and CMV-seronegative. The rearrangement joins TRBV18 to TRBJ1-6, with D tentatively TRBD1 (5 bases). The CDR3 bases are TGTGCCAGCTCACCAAATAGGTTCGGGGGACGGAGTATCAATTCACCCCTCCACTTT. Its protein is CASSPNRFGGRSINSPLHF.